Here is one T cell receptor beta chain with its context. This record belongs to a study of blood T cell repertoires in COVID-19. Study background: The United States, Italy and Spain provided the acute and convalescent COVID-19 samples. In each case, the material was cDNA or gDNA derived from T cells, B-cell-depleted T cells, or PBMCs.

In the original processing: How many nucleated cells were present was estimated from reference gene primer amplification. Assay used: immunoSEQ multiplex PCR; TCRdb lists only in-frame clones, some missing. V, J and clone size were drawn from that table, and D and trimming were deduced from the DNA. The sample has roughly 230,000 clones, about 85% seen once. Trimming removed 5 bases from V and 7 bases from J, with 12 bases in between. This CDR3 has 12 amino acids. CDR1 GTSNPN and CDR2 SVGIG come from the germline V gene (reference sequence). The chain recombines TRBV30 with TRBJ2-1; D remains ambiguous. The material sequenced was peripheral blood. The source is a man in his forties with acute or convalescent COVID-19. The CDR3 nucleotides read TGTGCCTGGCTTGTACGTACAAATGAGCAGTTCTTC. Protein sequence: CAWLVRTNEQFF. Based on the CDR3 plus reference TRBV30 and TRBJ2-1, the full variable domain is SQTIHQWPATLVQPVGSPLSLECTVEGTSNPNLYWYRQAAGRGLQLLFYSVGIGQISSEVPQNLSASRPQDRQFILSSKKLLLSDSGFYLCAWLVRTNEQFFGPGTRLTVL.